This T cell receptor (beta chain) was retrieved from a study of cytomegalovirus exposure and HLA in healthy donors. The CDR3 covers 18 residues. CDR1 and CDR2 from the germline V gene are SGHKS and YYEKEE (reference sequence). Trimming cost V 0 bases and J 4 bases, with 22 bases left between them. For this clone: Antigen specificity is unknown.

Points from the study as a whole: There were three CMV-associated chains whose specificity for CMV antigens was confirmed in vitro. Presence/absence analyses supposed approximately even sequencing depth among donors. Later on, an analysis tied 15,000 to 20,000 TCR beta sequences to HLA alleles at 0.05 false discovery rate.

It was with 60 Vbeta and 13 Jbeta primers that the PCR ran. Clones were sequenced by immunoSEQ multiplex PCR, and TCRdb holds only the in-frame ones, with some missing. The repertoire consists of under 200,000 clones, with roughly 83% occurring once and the leading ten covering approximately 0.26%. The sample taken for sequencing was PBMCs. The sequence was obtained from a boy younger than 18 in good health and CMV-seronegative. The chain uses TRBV5-5 and TRBJ1-1; tentative D call: TRBD1 (6 bases). CDR3 coding DNA: TGTGCCAGCAGCTTGGGCTACCCACAGGGTTTGGGTGTCACTGAAGCTTTCTTT. Translated: CASSLGYPQGLGVTEAFF.